This TCR beta chain was identified during a study of T cells in Graves' hyperthyroidism and ophthalmopathy. Study-wide results and caveats: Progression to ophthalmopathy was predicted a median of about six months early.

With regard to this clonotype: Antigen: not known.

Amplified regions were TCR beta CDR3 sequences from RNA transcripts. HTBI primers were the set used in a first-round RT-PCR of the TCR CDR3. TCRdb processed the multiplex PCR reads anew with MiXCR; each CDR3 protein has one entry. Of 480,000 or so distinct CDR3 sequences listed, about 46% were seen once; the top ten hold about two fifths. J gave up 4 bases and V 5 bases, and 4 bases lay outside the gene matches. The CDR3 has 15 residues. This chain links TRBV12-3 or TRBV12-4 with TRBJ2-3; 12 bases are shared with TRBD2. What was sequenced was peripheral blood or thyroid tissue (not recorded which). This clonotype originated in an adult woman with Graves' disease, either hyperthyroidism or ophthalmopathy (not recorded which). The CDR3 loop reads CASSPSGRASDTQYF. The DNA for the CDR3 is TGTGCCAGCAGTCCTAGCGGGAGGGCATCAGATACGCAGTATTTT.